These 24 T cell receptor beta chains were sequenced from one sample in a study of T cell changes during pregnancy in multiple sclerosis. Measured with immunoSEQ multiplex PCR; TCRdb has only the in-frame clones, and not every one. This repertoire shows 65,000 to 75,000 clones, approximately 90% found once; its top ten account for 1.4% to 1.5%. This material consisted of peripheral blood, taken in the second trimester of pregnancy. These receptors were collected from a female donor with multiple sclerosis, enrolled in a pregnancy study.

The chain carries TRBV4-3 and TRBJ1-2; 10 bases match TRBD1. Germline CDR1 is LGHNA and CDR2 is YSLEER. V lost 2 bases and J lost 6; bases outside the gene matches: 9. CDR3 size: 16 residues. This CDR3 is CASSQTGTGEGDGYTF. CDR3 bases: TGCGCCAGCAGCCAAACCGGGACAGGGGAGGGCGATGGCTACACCTTC.

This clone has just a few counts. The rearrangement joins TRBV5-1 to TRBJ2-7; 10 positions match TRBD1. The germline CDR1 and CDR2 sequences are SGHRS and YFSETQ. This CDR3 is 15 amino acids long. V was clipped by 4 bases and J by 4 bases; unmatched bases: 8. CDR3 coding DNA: TGCGCCAGCAGCCTCGGGACAGGGGCGCGATACGAGCAGTACTTC. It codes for CASSLGTGARYEQYF.

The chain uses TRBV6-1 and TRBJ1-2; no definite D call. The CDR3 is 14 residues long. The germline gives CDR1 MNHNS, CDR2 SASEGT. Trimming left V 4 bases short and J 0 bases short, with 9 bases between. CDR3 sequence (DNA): TGTGCCAGCAGTGGACACACGGCTAACTATGGCTACACCTTC. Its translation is CASSGHTANYGYTF.

DNA of the CDR3: TGTGCCAGCAGCCAGATAGCGGGGGGTGAGCAGTTCTTC. The encoded protein is CASSQIAGGEQFF. The V call is TRBV4-2, the J call TRBJ2-1, with 10 bases that match TRBD2. Losses at the gene ends were 3 bases for V and 9 bases for J; bases not matched to a gene: 2. From germline, CDR1 is LGHNA and CDR2 YNFKEQ. There are 13 residues in the CDR3.

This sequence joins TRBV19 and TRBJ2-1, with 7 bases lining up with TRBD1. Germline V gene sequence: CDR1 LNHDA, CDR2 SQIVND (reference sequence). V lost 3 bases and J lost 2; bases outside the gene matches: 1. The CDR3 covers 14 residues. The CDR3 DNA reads TGTGCCAGTAGTATGGGACAGACCTACAATGAGCAGTTCTTC. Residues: CASSMGQTYNEQFF.

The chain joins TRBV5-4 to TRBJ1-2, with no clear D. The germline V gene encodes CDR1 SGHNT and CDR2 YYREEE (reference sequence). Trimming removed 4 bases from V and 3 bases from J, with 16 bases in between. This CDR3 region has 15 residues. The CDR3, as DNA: TGTGCCAGCAGCCCGTGGGCCCTTTCTTACTATGGCTACACCTTC. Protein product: CASSPWALSYYGYTF. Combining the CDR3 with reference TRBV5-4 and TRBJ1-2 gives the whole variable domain ETGVTQSPTHLIKTRGQQVTLRCSSQSGHNTVSWYQQALGQGPQFIFQYYREEENGRGNFPPRFSGLQFPNYSSELNVNALELDDSALYLCASSPWALSYYGYTFGSGTRLTVV.

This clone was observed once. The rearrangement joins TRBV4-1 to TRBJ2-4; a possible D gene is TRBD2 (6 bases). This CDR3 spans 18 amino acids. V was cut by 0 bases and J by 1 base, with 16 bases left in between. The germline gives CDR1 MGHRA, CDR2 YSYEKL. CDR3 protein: CASSQEVWRDSAKNIQYF. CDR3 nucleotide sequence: TGCGCCAGCAGCCAAGAAGTGTGGAGGGATTCGGCCAAAAACATTCAGTACTTC.

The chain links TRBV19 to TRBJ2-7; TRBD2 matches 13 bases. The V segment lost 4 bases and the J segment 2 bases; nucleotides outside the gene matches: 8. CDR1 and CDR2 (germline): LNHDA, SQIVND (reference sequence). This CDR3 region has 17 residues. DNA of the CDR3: TGTGCCAGTAGTACCAATCCCGGGACTAGCGGGACCTACGAGCAGTACTTC. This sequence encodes CASSTNPGTSGTYEQYF.

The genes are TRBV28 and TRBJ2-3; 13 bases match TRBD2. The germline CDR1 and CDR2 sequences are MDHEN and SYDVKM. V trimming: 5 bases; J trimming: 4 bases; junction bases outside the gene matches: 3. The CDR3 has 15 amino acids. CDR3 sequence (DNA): TGTGCCAGCAGTGGGGGGACTAGCGGGGCAGATACGCAGTATTTT. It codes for CASSGGTSGADTQYF. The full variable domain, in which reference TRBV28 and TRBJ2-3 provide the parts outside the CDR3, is DVKVTQSSRYLVKRTGEKVFLECVQDMDHENMFWYRQDPGLGLRLIYFSYDVKMKEKGDIPEGYSVSREKKERFSLILESASTNQTSMYLCASSGGTSGADTQYFGPGTRLTVL.

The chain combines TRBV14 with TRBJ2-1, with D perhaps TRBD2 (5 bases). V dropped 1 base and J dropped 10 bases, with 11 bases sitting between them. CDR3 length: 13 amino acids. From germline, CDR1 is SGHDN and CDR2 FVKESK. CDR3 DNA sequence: TGTGCCAGCAGCCAAGGGCAGGAGGTGGAGCAGTTCTTC. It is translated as CASSQGQEVEQFF.

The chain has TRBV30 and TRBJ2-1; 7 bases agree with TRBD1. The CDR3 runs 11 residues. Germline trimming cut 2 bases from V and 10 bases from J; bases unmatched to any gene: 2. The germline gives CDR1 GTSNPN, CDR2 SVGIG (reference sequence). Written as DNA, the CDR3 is TGTGCCTGGAGTCCGACAGGGGAGCAGTTCTTC. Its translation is CAWSPTGEQFF.

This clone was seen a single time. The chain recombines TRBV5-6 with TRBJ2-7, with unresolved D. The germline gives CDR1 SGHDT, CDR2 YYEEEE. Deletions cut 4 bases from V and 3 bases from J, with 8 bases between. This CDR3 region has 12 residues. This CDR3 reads CASSTRHYEQYF. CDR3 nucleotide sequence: TGTGCCAGCAGCACACGACACTACGAGCAGTACTTC.

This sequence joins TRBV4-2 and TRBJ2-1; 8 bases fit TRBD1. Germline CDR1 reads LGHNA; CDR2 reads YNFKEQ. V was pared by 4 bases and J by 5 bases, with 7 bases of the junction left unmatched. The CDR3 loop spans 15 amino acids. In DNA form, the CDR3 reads TGTGCCAGCAGCCTCACGACAGGGGCAGACAATGAGCAGTTCTTC. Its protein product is CASSLTTGADNEQFF.

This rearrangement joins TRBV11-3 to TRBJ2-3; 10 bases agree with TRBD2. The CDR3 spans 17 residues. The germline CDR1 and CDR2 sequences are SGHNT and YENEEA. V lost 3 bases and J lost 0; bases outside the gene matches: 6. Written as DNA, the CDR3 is TGTGCCAGCAGCTTGGGGACTAGCGCCTATAGCACAGATACGCAGTATTTT. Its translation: CASSLGTSAYSTDTQYF.

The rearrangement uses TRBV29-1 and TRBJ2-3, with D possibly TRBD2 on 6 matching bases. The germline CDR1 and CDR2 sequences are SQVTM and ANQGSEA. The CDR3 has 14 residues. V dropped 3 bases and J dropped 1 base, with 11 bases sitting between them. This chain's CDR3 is CSVDGRGGTDTQYF. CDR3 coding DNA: TGCAGCGTTGATGGGCGGGGAGGCACAGATACGCAGTATTTT.

The CDR3 region is CAWKNRDRDYEQYF. The CDR3 nucleotides are TGTGCCTGGAAGAACCGGGACAGGGACTACGAGCAGTACTTC. The rearrangement links TRBV30 to TRBJ2-7; 9 bases line up with TRBD1. Trimming cost V 4 bases and J 3 bases; bases outside gene matches: 7. The CDR3 totals 14 residues. Germline V gives CDR1 GTSNPN, CDR2 SVGIG (reference sequence).

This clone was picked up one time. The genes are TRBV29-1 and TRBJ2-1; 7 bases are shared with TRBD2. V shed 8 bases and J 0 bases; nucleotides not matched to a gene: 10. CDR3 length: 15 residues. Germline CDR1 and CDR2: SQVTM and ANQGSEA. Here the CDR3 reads CSSPGGSSSYNEQFF. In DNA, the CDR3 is TGCAGCTCCCCCGGGGGGTCGAGCTCCTACAATGAGCAGTTCTTC.

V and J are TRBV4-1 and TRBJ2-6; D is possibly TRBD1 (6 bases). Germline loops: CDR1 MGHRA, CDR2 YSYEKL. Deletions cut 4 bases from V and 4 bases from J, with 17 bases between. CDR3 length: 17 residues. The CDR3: CASSPGSGVTGANVLTF. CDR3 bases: TGCGCCAGCAGCCCTGGCTCAGGGGTGACCGGGGCCAACGTCCTGACTTTC.

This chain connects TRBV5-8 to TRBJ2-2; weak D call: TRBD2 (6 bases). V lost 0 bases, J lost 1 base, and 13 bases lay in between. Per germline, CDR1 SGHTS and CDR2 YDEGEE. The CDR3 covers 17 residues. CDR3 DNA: TGTGCCAGCAGCTTGGACTTAGCGGAGATGAACACCGGGGAGCTGTTTTTT. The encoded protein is CASSLDLAEMNTGELFF.

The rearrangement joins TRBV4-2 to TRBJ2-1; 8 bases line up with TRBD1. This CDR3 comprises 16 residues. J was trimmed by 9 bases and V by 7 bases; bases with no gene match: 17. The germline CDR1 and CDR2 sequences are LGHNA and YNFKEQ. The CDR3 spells CASTLTAGTGDVEQFF. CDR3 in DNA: TGTGCCAGCACTCTTACTGCCGGGACAGGTGACGTTGAGCAGTTCTTC.

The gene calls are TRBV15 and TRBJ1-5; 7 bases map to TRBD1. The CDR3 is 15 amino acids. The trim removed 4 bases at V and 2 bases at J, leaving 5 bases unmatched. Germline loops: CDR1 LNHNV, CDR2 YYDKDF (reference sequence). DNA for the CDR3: TGTGCCACCAGCACTGACGACAGGGGCAATCAGCCCCAGCATTTT. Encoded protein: CATSTDDRGNQPQHF.

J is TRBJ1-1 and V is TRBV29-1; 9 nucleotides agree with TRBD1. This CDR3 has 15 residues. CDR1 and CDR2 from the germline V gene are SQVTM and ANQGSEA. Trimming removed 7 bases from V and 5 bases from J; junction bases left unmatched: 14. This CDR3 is CSGWTGDLWGTEAFF. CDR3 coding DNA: TGCAGCGGATGGACAGGGGATCTCTGGGGGACTGAAGCTTTCTTT.

The CDR3 nucleotides are TGTGCCAGCTCACCAAAGGCGGGAGTTTACTACGAGCAGTACTTC. Protein: CASSPKAGVYYEQYF. V and J are TRBV18 and TRBJ2-7; 7 bases line up with TRBD2. Germline CDR1 and CDR2: KGHSH and LQKENI. The CDR3 contains 15 residues. The V and J ends lost 2 bases and 3 bases, in that order; junction bases with no gene match: 7.

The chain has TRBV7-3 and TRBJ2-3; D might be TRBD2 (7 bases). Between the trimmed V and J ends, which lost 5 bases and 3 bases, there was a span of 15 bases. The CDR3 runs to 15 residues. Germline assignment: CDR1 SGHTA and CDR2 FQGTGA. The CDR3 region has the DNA TGTGCCAGCAGCCTAGGGGGGGCCAGAACAGATACGCAGTATTTT. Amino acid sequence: CASSLGGARTDTQYF.